These T cell receptor beta chains were read from a single sample in a study of OX40 agonist ivuxolimab in advanced cancers. Generated by immunoSEQ multiplex PCR, the TCRdb table keeps only in-frame clones and is missing some. This sample yields fewer than 95,000 clones, of which about four fifths are seen a single time; about 0.4% belongs to the top ten. The input for sequencing was CD4+ or CD8+ T cells sorted from blood, taken in a trial of the OX40 agonist ivuxolimab. The receptors here all came from an adult with an advanced solid tumor such as melanoma, head and neck, liver or kidney cancer. Both conserved end residues are part of each CDR3. Fields, in order: V gene, J gene, D gene, clone size, CDR3 protein. A D gene is named only where the DNA matches it firmly. Clone size is given for some rows only: seen once, a few or many times, or a class if the clone is expanded.

>TRBV5-4|TRBJ1-2|NA|few
CASSLAGGFYGYTF
>TRBV5-4|TRBJ1-1|TRBD1|NA
CASSSDRGPNTEAFF
>TRBV7-2|TRBJ2-6|NA|NA
CASSSDSGANVLTF
>TRBV10-2|TRBJ2-5|NA|NA
CASTHWTGRRLETQYF
>TRBV11-2|TRBJ1-1|NA|NA
CASSPEWPKSEAFF
>TRBV9|TRBJ1-1|TRBD1|NA
CASSRQGGRTEAFF
>TRBV5-4|TRBJ1-2|NA|NA
CASSSQGGYGYTF
>TRBV5-1|TRBJ2-1|TRBD2|NA
CASSPMLAGGLSEQFF
>TRBV28|TRBJ2-1|TRBD2|NA
CASSIIAGLSYNEQFF
>TRBV6-5|TRBJ1-2|NA|NA
CASSYSRGFLVGYTF
>TRBV28|TRBJ2-7|TRBD2|NA
CASSRGLAGHYEQYF
>TRBV18|TRBJ1-2|NA|NA
CASSPTLENYGYTF
>TRBV9|TRBJ1-2|NA|NA
CASSSPRYGYTF
>TRBV7-9|TRBJ1-1|NA|NA
CASSFSGQPNTEAFF
>TRBV7-2|TRBJ2-2|NA|NA
CASSTVVSGELFF
>TRBV11-3|TRBJ2-2|NA|once
CASSLRDPGELFF
>TRBV5-1|TRBJ2-3|TRBD1|NA
CASRLQGATDTQYF
>TRBV28|TRBJ2-1|TRBD2|NA
CASSLGLAGREQFF